A selection of T cell receptor beta chains follows, all from one sample in a study of blood T cell repertoires in COVID-19. TCRdb keeps only in-frame clones here, not all; method: immunoSEQ multiplex PCR. The sample has some 170,000 clones, 60% to 80% seen once. What was sequenced was peripheral blood. These receptors all come from a woman aged 70 to 79 with acute or convalescent COVID-19. CDR3s include the opening cysteine and the closing phenylalanine or tryptophan. The D gene is left open where the match is weak. Only part of the rows carry a size: once, few, many, or a class if the clone is expanded.

d_gene	j_gene	abundance	v_gene	CDR3aa	CDR3nt
.	TRBJ1-1	few	TRBV5-1	CASSLDVDSRTEAFF	TGCGCCAGCAGCTTGGATGTAGACTCCCGAACTGAAGCTTTCTTT
TRBD1	TRBJ1-1	.	TRBV27	CASSLFYPGGDEAFF	TGTGCCAGCAGTTTATTTTATCCAGGGGGAGATGAAGCTTTCTTT
.	TRBJ1-4	.	TRBV11-2	CASSYGAGEKLFF	TGTGCCAGCAGTTATGGGGCAGGAGAAAAACTGTTTTTT
.	TRBJ1-6	.	TRBV30	CAWSVLLFNSPLHF	TGTGCCTGGAGTGTACTTCTATTTAATTCACCCCTCCACTTT
.	TRBJ1-1	.	TRBV30	CAWSSPTTGLNTEAFF	TGTGCCTGGAGCTCCCCCACGACAGGCTTGAACACTGAAGCTTTCTTT
TRBD2	TRBJ2-3	.	TRBV4-1	CASSQEASGGPFRDTQYF	TGCGCCAGCAGCCAAGAGGCATCGGGAGGGCCTTTCAGAGATACGCAGTATTTT
.	TRBJ2-7	.	TRBV11-3	CASSLGALGSYEQYF	TGTGCCAGCAGCTTAGGAGCGCTCGGGTCCTACGAGCAGTACTTC
TRBD1	TRBJ2-5	.	TRBV11-3	CASSLRTGEETQYF	TGTGCCAGCAGCTTAAGAACAGGGGAAGAGACCCAGTACTTC
TRBD2	TRBJ2-7	.	TRBV5-6	CASSSSGSSYEQYF	TGTGCCAGCAGCAGTAGCGGGTCTTCCTACGAGCAGTACTTC
.	TRBJ1-2	.	TRBV29-1	CSVEPQGGVYGYTF	TGCAGCGTTGAGCCACAGGGTGGGGTCTATGGCTACACCTTC
.	TRBJ1-6	.	TRBV2	CASSPQINSPLHF	TGTGCCAGTTCCCCCCAGATAAATTCACCCCTCCACTTT
.	TRBJ1-2	.	TRBV28	CASTGSGQRSYTF	TGTGCCAGCACCGGTTCAGGCCAACGGAGCTACACCTTC
.	TRBJ2-2	.	TRBV4-1	CASSQAGRGNTGELFF	TGCGCCAGCAGCCAAGCGGGGAGAGGGAACACCGGGGAGCTGTTTTTT
TRBD1	TRBJ2-7	.	TRBV5-8	CASSPGQGSYEQYF	TGTGCCAGCAGCCCGGGACAGGGTAGCTACGAGCAGTACTTC
.	TRBJ1-6	.	TRBV21-1	CASNRTGCDYNSPLHF	TGTGCCAGCAACCGGACAGGGTGTGATTATAATTCACCCCTCCACTTT
TRBD2	TRBJ2-1	.	TRBV19	CASSTLAGVYNEQFF	TGTGCCAGTAGTACCCTAGCGGGAGTCTACAATGAGCAGTTCTTC
TRBD2	TRBJ2-5	.	TRBV15	CATSRVAAVGGRLETQYF	TGTGCCACCAGCAGAGTTGCCGCGGTAGGCGGGAGACTAGAGACCCAGTACTTC
.	TRBJ1-1	.	TRBV5-5	CASSLGPGKNTEAFF	TGTGCCAGCAGCTTGGGCCCGGGAAAAAACACTGAAGCTTTCTTT
.	TRBJ2-1	.	TRBV3-1/TRBV3-2	CASSQRVQGEQFF	TGTGCCAGCAGCCAGCGCGTCCAGGGGGAGCAGTTCTTC
.	TRBJ2-7	.	TRBV5-4	CASSLTEHPYEQYF	TGTGCCAGCAGCTTGACAGAGCACCCCTACGAGCAGTACTTC
TRBD2	TRBJ2-3	.	TRBV30	CAWSPRRLAGGPSDTQYF	TGTGCCTGGAGTCCCAGAAGACTAGCGGGAGGGCCATCAGATACGCAGTATTTT
.	TRBJ2-3	.	TRBV24-1	CATSDPRGTDTQYF	TGTGCCACCAGTGATCCTCGGGGCACAGATACGCAGTATTTT
.	TRBJ2-2	.	TRBV5-1	CASSLYTGELFF	TGCGCCAGCAGCCTCTACACCGGGGAGCTGTTTTTT
TRBD2	TRBJ2-3	.	TRBV5-1	CASSLEGTSGRTTDTQYF	TGCGCCAGCAGCTTGGAGGGGACTAGCGGGAGGACCACAGATACGCAGTATTTT